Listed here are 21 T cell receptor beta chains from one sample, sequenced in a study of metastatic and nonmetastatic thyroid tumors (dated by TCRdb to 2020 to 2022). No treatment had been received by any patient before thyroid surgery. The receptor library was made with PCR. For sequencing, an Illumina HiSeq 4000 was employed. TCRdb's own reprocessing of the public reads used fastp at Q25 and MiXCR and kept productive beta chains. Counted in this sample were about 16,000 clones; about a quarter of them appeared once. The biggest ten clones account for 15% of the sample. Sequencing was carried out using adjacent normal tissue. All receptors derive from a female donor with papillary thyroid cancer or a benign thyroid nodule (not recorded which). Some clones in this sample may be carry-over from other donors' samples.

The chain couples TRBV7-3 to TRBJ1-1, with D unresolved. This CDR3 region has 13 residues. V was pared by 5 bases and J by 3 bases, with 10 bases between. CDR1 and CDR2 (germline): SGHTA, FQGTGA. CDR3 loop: CASSRRADTEAFF. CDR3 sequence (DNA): TGTGCCAGCAGCAGGAGAGCGGACACTGAAGCTTTCTTT.

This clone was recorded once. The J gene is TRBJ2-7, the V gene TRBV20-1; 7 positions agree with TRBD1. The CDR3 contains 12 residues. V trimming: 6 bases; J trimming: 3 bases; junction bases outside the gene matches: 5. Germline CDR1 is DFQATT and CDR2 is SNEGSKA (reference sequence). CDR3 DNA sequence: TGCAGTGCAAGGGGACAGATCTACGAGCAGTACTTC. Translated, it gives CSARGQIYEQYF.

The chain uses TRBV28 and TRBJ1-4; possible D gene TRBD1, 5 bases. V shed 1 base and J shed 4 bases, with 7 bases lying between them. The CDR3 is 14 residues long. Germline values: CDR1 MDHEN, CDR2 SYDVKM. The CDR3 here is CASSLSGFNEKLFF. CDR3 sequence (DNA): TGTGCCAGCAGTTTATCAGGGTTTAATGAAAAACTGTTTTTT.

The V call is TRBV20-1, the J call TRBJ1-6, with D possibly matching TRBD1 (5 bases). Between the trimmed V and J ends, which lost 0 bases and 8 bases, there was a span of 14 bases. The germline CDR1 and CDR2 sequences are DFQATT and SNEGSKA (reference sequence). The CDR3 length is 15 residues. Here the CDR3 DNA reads TGCAGTGCTAGAGATATAAACAGAGGGGATTCACCCCTCCACTTT. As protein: CSARDINRGDSPLHF.

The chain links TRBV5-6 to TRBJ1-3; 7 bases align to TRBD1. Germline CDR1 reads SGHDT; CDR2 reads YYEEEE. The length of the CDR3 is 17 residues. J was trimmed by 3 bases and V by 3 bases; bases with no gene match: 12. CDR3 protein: CASSSRERGRFGNTIYF. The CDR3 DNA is TGTGCCAGCAGCTCGCGGGAAAGGGGGCGTTTTGGAAACACCATATATTTT.

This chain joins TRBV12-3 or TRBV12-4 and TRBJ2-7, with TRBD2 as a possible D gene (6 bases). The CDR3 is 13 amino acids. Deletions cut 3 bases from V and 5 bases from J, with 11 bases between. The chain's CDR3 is CASSFRRGDEQYF. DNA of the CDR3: TGTGCCAGCAGTTTCAGGCGGGGAGACGAGCAGTACTTC.

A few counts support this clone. CDR3 in DNA: TGTGCCAGCAGTTTCCCTATGGGGAGGGGTGGCTACACCTTC. This codes for CASSFPMGRGGYTF. V gene TRBV12-3 or TRBV12-4 combines with J gene TRBJ1-2, with D possibly being TRBD1 (5 bases). This CDR3 comprises 14 residues. Trimming left V 3 bases short and J 7 bases short, with 15 bases between.

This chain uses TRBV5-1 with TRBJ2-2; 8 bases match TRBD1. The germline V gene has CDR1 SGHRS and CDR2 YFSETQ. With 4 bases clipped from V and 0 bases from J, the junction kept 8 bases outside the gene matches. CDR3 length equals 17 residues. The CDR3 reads CASSPIGTGSNTGELFF. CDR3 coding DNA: TGCGCCAGCAGCCCGATAGGGACAGGCTCGAACACCGGGGAGCTGTTTTTT.

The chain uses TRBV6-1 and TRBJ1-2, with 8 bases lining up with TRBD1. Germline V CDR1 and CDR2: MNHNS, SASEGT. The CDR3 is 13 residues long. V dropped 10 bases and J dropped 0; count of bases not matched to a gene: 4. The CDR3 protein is CATGQGPNYGYTF. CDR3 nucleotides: TGTGCCACTGGACAGGGTCCTAACTATGGCTACACCTTC.

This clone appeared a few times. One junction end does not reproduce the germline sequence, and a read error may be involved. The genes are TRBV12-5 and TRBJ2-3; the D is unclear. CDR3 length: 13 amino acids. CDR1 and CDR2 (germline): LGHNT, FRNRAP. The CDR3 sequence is CVSALSQADTQYF. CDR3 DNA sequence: TGTGTTAGTGCCCTGTCCCAGGCAGATACGCAGTATTTT.

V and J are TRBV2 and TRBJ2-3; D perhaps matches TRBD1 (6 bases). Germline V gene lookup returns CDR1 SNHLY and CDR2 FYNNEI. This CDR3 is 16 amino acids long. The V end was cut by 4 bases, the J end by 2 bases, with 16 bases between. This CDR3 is CASSGDIVGATDTQYF. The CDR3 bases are TGTGCCAGCAGTGGCGACATAGTGGGGGCCACAGATACGCAGTATTTT. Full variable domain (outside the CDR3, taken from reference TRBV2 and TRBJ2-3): EPEVTQTPSHQVTQMGQEVILRCVPISNHLYFYWYRQILGQKVEFLVSFYNNEISEKSEIFDDQFSVERPDGSNFTLKIRSTKLEDSAMYFCASSGDIVGATDTQYFGPGTRLTVL.

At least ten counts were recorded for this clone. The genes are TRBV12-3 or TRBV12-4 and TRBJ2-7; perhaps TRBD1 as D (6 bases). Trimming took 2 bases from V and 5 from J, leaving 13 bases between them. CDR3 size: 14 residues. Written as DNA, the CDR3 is TGTGCCAGCAGTTTATTACAGGGTGGGCACGAGCAGTACTTC. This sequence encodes CASSLLQGGHEQYF.

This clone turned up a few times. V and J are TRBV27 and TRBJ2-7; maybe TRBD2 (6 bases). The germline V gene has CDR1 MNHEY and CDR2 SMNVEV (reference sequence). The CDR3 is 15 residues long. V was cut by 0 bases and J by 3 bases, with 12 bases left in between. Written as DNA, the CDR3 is TGTGCCAGCAGTTTATCCACCGGAGGGCTCTACGAGCAGTACTTC. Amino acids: CASSLSTGGLYEQYF.

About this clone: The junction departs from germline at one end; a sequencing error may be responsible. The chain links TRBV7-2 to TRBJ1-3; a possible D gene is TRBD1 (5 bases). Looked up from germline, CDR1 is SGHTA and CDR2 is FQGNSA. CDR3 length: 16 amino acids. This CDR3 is CASSLTQGLSGDTIYF. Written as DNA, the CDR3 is TGTGCCAGCAGCTTAACGCAGGGATTATCTGGAGACACCATATATTTT.

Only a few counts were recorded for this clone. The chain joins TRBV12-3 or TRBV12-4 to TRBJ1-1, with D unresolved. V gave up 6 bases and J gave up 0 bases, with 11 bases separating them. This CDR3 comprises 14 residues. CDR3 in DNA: TGTGCCAGCAGCCTCCGCAGTATGAACACTGAAGCTTTCTTT. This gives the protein CASSLRSMNTEAFF.

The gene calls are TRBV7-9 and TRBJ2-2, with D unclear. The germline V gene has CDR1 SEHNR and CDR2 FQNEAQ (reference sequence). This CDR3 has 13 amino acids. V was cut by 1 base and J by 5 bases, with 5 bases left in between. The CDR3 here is CASSLVWTGELFF. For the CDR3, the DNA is TGTGCCAGCAGCTTAGTATGGACCGGGGAGCTGTTTTTT.

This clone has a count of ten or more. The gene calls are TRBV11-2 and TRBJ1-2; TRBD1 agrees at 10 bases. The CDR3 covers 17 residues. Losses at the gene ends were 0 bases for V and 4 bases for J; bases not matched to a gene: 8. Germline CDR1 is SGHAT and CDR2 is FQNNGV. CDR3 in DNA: TGTGCCAGCAGCTTAGAGTACGGGACAGGGGTGACCTATGGCTACACCTTC. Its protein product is CASSLEYGTGVTYGYTF.

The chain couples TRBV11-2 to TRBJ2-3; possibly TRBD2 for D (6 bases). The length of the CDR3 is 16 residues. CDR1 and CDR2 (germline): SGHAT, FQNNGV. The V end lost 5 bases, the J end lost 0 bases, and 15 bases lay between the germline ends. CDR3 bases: TGTGCCAGCAGCGAGAGAGCGGGCCCAAGCACAGATACGCAGTATTTT. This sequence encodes CASSERAGPSTDTQYF.

This chain's CDR3 is CSVPRLRTRTNEQFF. The CDR3 DNA is TGCAGTGTTCCACGCCTGCGGACTAGGACAAATGAGCAGTTCTTC. The rearrangement joins TRBV20-1 to TRBJ2-1; 7 bases match TRBD2. This CDR3 is built from 15 residues. With V trimmed by 7 bases and J by 7 bases, 16 bases remained unmatched. Per the germline V gene, CDR1 is DFQATT and CDR2 is SNEGSKA (reference sequence).

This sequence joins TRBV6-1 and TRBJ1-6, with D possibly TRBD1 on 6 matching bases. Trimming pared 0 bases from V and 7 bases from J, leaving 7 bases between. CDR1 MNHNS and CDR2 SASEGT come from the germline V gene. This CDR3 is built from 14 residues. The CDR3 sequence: CASSEAGGNSPLHF. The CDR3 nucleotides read TGTGCCAGCAGTGAAGCAGGGGGAAATTCACCCCTCCACTTT.

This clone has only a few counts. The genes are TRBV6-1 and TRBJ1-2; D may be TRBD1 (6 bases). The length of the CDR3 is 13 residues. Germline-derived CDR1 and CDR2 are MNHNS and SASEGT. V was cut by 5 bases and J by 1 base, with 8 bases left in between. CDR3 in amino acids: CASSRDINYGYTF. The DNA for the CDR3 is TGTGCCAGCAGTCGGGACATTAACTATGGCTACACCTTC.